This TCR beta chain derives from a study of blood T cells in healthy people across ages. Primed by a sample-barcoded 5' primer and a J-beta primer mix, a second PCR proceeded for about 6 to 11 cycles. TCRdb passed the 5' RACE reads through MiXCR, listing each CDR3 protein once. The table has hundreds of thousands of distinct CDR3 sequences, roughly 50% seen once; the top ten hold 20% to 30%. Overall study findings and caveats: Researchers judged that diversity estimates from one million T cells fell short of true values.

V lost 0 bases, J lost 1 base, and 6 bases lay in between. Looked up from germline, CDR1 is MGHRA and CDR2 is YSYEKL. The CDR3 runs to 15 residues. In regard to this clonotype: Its antigen is currently unknown.

The chain recombines TRBV4-1 with TRBJ1-4; D gene unclear. This receptor was obtained from a man aged 40-49 years in good health. Sequences were obtained from blood. The CDR3: CASSQDGVTNEKLFF. CDR3 in DNA: TGCGCCAGCAGCCAAGATGGCGTAACTAATGAAAAACTGTTTTTT.